These T cell receptor beta chains were read from a single sample in a study of blood T cell repertoires in COVID-19. TCRdb's copy holds only in-frame clones and misses some; the assay was immunoSEQ multiplex PCR. The sample includes approximately 250,000 clones, almost 85% of them seen just once. The specimen was peripheral blood. All receptors derive from a man aged 50 to 59 with COVID-19, enrolled during active disease. Each CDR3 is given with its conserved first and last residue. The D gene is left open where the match is weak. Clone size is shown for a subset of rows, as once, few, many or a class of expanded clone.

CDR3aa,CDR3nt,j_gene,abundance,v_gene,d_gene
CASSPPGNNSPLHF,TGTGCCAGCAGCCCGCCGGGGAATAATTCACCCCTCCACTTT,TRBJ1-6,NA,TRBV7-9,NA
CASSLFGGGFSYEQYF,TGTGCCAGCAGCCTGTTTGGCGGGGGCTTCTCCTACGAGCAGTACTTC,TRBJ2-7,NA,TRBV5-4,NA
CASTKAGGVGDTQYF,TGTGCCAGCACCAAAGCGGGGGGAGTTGGAGATACGCAGTATTTT,TRBJ2-3,NA,TRBV2,TRBD2
CASSVNQRGNTGELFF,TGTGCCAGCAGCGTAAACCAGCGGGGGAACACCGGGGAGCTGTTTTTT,TRBJ2-2,NA,TRBV9,TRBD2
CASSRDRADGELFF,TGTGCCAGCAGCCGGGACAGGGCTGACGGGGAGCTGTTTTTT,TRBJ2-2,NA,TRBV2,TRBD1
CASSVEAGSRNTEAFF,TGTGCCAGCAGCGTAGAGGCAGGGTCTCGGAACACTGAAGCTTTCTTT,TRBJ1-1,NA,TRBV9,NA
CASSSIAGQPQHF,TGTGCCAGCAGTTCAATAGCGGGTCAGCCCCAGCATTTT,TRBJ1-5,NA,TRBV7-6,NA
CASRSGLAGAISGELFF,TGTGCCAGCAGATCGGGACTAGCGGGAGCGATAAGCGGGGAGCTGTTTTTT,TRBJ2-2,NA,TRBV28,TRBD2
CASSIGSGGASDEQYF,TGTGCCAGTAGTATAGGAAGCGGGGGCGCCTCGGACGAGCAGTACTTC,TRBJ2-7,NA,TRBV19,TRBD2
CANSLRDSNTEAFF,TGTGCCAACAGTTTGAGGGACTCCAACACTGAAGCTTTCTTT,TRBJ1-1,NA,TRBV28,NA
CASSLFAGINEQFF,TGTGCCAGCAGTTTATTCGCAGGGATCAATGAGCAGTTCTTC,TRBJ2-1,NA,TRBV28,NA
CASTLRQGSYGYTF,TGTGCCAGCACCCTTCGACAGGGTTCCTATGGCTACACCTTC,TRBJ1-2,NA,TRBV27,TRBD1
CASSPFAQYF,TGTGCCAGCAGCCCGTTTGCCCAGTACTTC,TRBJ2-5,NA,TRBV21-1,NA
CASSILAGKNEQFF,TGTGCCAGTAGTATCCTAGCGGGGAAAAATGAGCAGTTCTTC,TRBJ2-1,NA,TRBV19,TRBD2
CASSVGIGQAVEAFF,TGTGCCAGCAGCGTTGGGATCGGACAGGCGGTTGAAGCTTTCTTT,TRBJ1-1,NA,TRBV9,TRBD1
CASSLAVTHTDTQYF,TGCGCCAGCAGCTTGGCAGTGACTCACACAGATACGCAGTATTTT,TRBJ2-3,NA,TRBV5-1,NA
CASSLQGVSAEAFF,TGCGCCAGCAGCTTGCAGGGGGTTAGCGCTGAAGCTTTCTTT,TRBJ1-1,few,TRBV4-1,TRBD1
CASTPTGTSNTEAFF,TGTGCCAGCACCCCGACAGGAACATCGAACACTGAAGCTTTCTTT,TRBJ1-1,NA,TRBV6-2/TRBV6-3,NA
CASSLERTGNTIYF,TGTGCCAGCAGCTTAGAGAGGACTGGAAACACCATATATTTT,TRBJ1-3,NA,TRBV11-2,NA
CASSYSTGLGYTF,TGTGCCAGCAGTTACTCGACAGGTTTAGGCTACACCTTC,TRBJ1-2,NA,TRBV6-5,NA
CATSSSAGGEAFF,TGTGCCACCAGCAGCTCAGCCGGGGGTGAAGCTTTCTTT,TRBJ1-1,NA,TRBV15,NA
CASSQDPAGATMGEQFF,TGTGCCAGCAGCCAAGATCCAGCGGGGGCCACGATGGGTGAGCAGTTCTTC,TRBJ2-1,NA,TRBV4-2,TRBD2
CASSLKGQSPLHF,TGTGCCAGCAGTTTAAAAGGACAATCACCCCTCCACTTT,TRBJ1-6,NA,TRBV27,NA